Included here is one T cell receptor (beta chain) sequence, with context. The source of the sample is a study of blood T cells in healthy people across ages. Caucasian, healthy and from Russia, the donors were aged between about 6 and 90. Researchers isolated at least 7 million PBMCs per sample. The second PCR ran roughly 6 to 11 cycles with a sample-barcoded 5' primer and J-beta primers. Each cDNA molecule, via a template-switch adaptor with 12 random nucleotides, was tagged. TCRdb reanalysed the 5' RACE reads using MiXCR and keeps one entry per CDR3 protein. This sample has around 320,000 distinct CDR3 sequences; 25% to 30% occur once, and the top ten carry 25% to 30%. The CDR3 sequence is 18 residues long. In germline, CDR1 is MNHEY, CDR2 SVGAGI.

The chain employs TRBV6-5 and TRBJ2-5; 12 bases are shared with TRBD2. The J call may not be correct, given that the DNA end is closer to TRBJ2-7. The specimen sequenced was blood. This clonotype originated in a woman aged 65 to 85 in good health. The CDR3 DNA reads as TGTGCCAGCAGTTACTCAGGACTAGCGGGACTCCTAGCTTACGAGCAGTACTTC. Its protein product is CASSYSGLAGLLAYEQYF.